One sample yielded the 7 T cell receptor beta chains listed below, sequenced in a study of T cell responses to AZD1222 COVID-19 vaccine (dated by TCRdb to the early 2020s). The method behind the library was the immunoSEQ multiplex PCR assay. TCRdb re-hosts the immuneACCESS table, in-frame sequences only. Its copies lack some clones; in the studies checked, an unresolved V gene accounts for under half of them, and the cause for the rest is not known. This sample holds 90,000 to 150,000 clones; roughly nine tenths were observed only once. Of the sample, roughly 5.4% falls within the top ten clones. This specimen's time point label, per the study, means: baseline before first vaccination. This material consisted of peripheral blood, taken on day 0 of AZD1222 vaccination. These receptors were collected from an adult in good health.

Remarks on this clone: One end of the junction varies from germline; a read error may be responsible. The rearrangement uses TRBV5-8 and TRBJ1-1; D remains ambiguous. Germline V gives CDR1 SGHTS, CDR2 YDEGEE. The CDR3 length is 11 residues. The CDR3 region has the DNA TGTGCCAGCTCCCTCGGACGGCGCGTGGCCTTT. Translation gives CASSLGRRVAF.

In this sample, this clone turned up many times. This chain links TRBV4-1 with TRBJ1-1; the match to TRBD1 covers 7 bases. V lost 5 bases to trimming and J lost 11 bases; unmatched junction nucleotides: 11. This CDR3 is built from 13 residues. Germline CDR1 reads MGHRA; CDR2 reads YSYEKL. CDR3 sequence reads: CASSGTEPVGAFF. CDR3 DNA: TGCGCCAGCAGCGGGACAGAACCAGTAGGGGCTTTCTTT.

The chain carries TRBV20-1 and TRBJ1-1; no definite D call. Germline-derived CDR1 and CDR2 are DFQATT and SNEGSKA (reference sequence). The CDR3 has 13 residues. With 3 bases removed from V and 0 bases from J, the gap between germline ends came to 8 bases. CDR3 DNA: TGCAGTGCTAGTATAGGAATGAACACTGAAGCTTTCTTT. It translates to CSASIGMNTEAFF.

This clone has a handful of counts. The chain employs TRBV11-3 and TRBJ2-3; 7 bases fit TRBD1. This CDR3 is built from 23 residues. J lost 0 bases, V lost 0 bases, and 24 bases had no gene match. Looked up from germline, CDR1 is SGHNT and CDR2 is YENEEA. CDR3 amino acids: CASSLDHKVRDSIFHSSTDTQYF. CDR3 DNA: TGTGCCAGCAGCTTAGACCATAAAGTTCGGGACAGTATCTTCCACTCTAGCACAGATACGCAGTATTTT.

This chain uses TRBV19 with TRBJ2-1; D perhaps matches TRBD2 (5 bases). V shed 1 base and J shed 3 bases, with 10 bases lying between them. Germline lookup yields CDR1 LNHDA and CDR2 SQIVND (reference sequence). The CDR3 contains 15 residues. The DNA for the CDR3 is TGTGCCAGTAGTATAGGCGTTGGGAGCTACAATGAGCAGTTCTTC. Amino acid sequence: CASSIGVGSYNEQFF.

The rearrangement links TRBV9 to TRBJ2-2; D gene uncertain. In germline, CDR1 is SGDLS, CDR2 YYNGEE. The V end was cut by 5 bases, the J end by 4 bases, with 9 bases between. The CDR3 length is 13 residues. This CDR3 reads CASSEPVTGELFF. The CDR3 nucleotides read TGTGCCAGCAGTGAACCAGTCACCGGGGAGCTGTTTTTT.

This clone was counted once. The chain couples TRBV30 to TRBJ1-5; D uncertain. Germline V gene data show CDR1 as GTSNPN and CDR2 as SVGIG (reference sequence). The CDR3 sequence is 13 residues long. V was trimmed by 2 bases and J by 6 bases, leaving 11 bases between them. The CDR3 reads CAWSTAAGQPQHF. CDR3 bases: TGTGCCTGGAGTACGGCGGCGGGTCAGCCCCAGCATTTT.